This T cell receptor beta chain emerged from a study of OX40 agonist ivuxolimab in advanced cancers. Study results and limitations: Clonal expansion in partial responders at 0.1-3.0 mg/kg ranked among the lowest. At 0.1 to 3.0 mg/kg, CD4+ and CD8+ blood T cells expanded clonally by week 6.

Repertoires were generated with immunoSEQ multiplex PCR, while TCRdb's copy carries only in-frame clones and drops some. The table records 25,000 to 35,000 clones, 84% of them present only once. Concerning this clone itself: Its specificity is unknown.

CDR3 length: 11 residues. The V gene end was trimmed by 6 bases and the J gene end by 6 bases; junction bases not matched to a gene: 0. Germline CDR1 reads LNHDA; CDR2 reads SQIVND (reference sequence). The sequencing here drew on CD4+ or CD8+ T cells sorted from blood, taken in a trial of the OX40 agonist ivuxolimab. The rearrangement uses TRBV19 and TRBJ1-2; 8 nucleotides agree with TRBD1. This clonotype was obtained from an adult with an advanced solid tumor such as melanoma, head and neck, liver or kidney cancer. CDR3 sequence (DNA): TGTGCCAGTAGGACAGGGGATGGCTACACCTTC. Amino acid sequence: CASRTGDGYTF.